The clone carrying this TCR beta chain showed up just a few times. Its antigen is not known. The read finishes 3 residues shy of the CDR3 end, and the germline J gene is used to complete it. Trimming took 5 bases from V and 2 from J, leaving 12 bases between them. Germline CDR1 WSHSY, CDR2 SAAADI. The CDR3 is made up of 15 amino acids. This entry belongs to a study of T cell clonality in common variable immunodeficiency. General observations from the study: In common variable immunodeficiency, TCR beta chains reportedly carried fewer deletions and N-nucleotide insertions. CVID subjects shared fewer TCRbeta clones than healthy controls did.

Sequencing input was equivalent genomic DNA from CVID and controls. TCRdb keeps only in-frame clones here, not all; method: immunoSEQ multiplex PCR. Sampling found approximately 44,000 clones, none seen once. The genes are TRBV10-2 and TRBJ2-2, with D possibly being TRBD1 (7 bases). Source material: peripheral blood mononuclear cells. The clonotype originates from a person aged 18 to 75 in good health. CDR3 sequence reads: CASSRQGGNTGELFF. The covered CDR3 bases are TGCGCCAGCAGTCGACAGGGAGGTAACACCGGGGAG.